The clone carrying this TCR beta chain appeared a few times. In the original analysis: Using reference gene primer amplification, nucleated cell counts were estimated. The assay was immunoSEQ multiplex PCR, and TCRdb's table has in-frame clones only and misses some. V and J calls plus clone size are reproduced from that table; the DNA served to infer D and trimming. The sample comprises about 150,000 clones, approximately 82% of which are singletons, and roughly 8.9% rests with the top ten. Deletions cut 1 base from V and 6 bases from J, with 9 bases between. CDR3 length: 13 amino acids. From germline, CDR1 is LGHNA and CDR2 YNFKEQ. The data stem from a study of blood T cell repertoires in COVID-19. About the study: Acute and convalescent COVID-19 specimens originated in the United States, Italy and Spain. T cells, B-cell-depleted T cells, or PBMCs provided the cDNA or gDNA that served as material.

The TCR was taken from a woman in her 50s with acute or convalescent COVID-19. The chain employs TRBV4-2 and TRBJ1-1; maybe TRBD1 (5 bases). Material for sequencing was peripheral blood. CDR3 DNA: TGTGCCAGCAGCCAAGTAGGGGTCTCTGAAGCTTTCTTT. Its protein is CASSQVGVSEAFF.